This is a list of T cell receptor beta chains from one sample in a study of blood T cell repertoires in COVID-19. Some clones are missing from TCRdb's copy, which holds only in-frame ones; the method was immunoSEQ multiplex PCR. The sample has about 410,000 clones, 89% seen once. Sequenced input: PBMCs or T cells enriched from blood (not recorded which). The receptors shown here come from a woman aged 25 to 39 who had recovered from COVID-19. Both conserved end residues are part of each CDR3. Each record gives: clone size, V gene, D gene, J gene, CDR3 DNA, CDR3 protein. A D gene is named only where the DNA matches it firmly. Where a row states a size, it is once, few, many or the class of an expanded clone; other rows omit it.

size: once; V: TRBV12-5; D: NA; J: TRBJ2-1; DNA: TGTGCTAGTGGCCCCCTAGCCAATGAGCAGTTCTTC; CDR3: CASGPLANEQFF
size: NA; V: TRBV9; D: TRBD1; J: TRBJ1-6; DNA: TGTGCCAGCAGCGTAGACGAGGGGGCGAATTCACCCCTCCACTTT; CDR3: CASSVDEGANSPLHF
size: NA; V: TRBV3-1/TRBV3-2; D: TRBD1; J: TRBJ1-2; DNA: TGTGCCAGCAGCCAAGATTGGCAGGGGGCATCTGGCTACACCTTC; CDR3: CASSQDWQGASGYTF
size: NA; V: TRBV29-1; D: NA; J: TRBJ2-3; DNA: TGCAGCGCAAGACGAGAGGGCTCCGACACAGATACGCAGTATTTT; CDR3: CSARREGSDTDTQYF
size: NA; V: TRBV9; D: NA; J: TRBJ1-6; DNA: TGTGCCAGCAGCGTACTAGGCTCCTATAATTCACCCCTCCACTTT; CDR3: CASSVLGSYNSPLHF
size: NA; V: TRBV5-4; D: NA; J: TRBJ2-3; DNA: TGTGCCAGCAGCTTGGAATTGGGGAGTCTCCCAGATACGCAGTATTTT; CDR3: CASSLELGSLPDTQYF
size: NA; V: TRBV14; D: NA; J: TRBJ1-1; DNA: TGTGCCAGCAGCTTGAAGACAGAAGCTTTCTTT; CDR3: CASSLKTEAFF
size: NA; V: TRBV5-1; D: NA; J: TRBJ1-5; DNA: TGCGCCAGCAGCTTGAGAGGTGATAGCAATCAGCCCCAGCATTTT; CDR3: CASSLRGDSNQPQHF
size: NA; V: TRBV6-1; D: NA; J: TRBJ1-1; DNA: TGTGCCAGCAGTGAGCAAGCTAACACTGAAGCTTTCTTT; CDR3: CASSEQANTEAFF
size: NA; V: TRBV3-1/TRBV3-2; D: TRBD1; J: TRBJ2-3; DNA: TGTGCCAGCAGCCAAGAGCTGACAGGGCCTTTTAGCAGCACAGATACGCAGTATTTT; CDR3: CASSQELTGPFSSTDTQYF
size: NA; V: TRBV28; D: TRBD1; J: TRBJ1-5; DNA: TGTGCCAGCACCCCCGGACAGGCCCCAAATCAGCCCCAGCATTTT; CDR3: CASTPGQAPNQPQHF
size: NA; V: TRBV12-5; D: TRBD1; J: TRBJ1-5; DNA: TGTGCTAGTGGTTCTCAGGGGGCTGAGCCCCAGCATTTT; CDR3: CASGSQGAEPQHF
size: NA; V: TRBV28; D: NA; J: TRBJ2-2; DNA: TGTGCCAGCAGTCTCCCTTTAGCGAACACCGGGGAGCTGTTTTTT; CDR3: CASSLPLANTGELFF
size: NA; V: TRBV7-2; D: NA; J: TRBJ2-5; DNA: TGTGCCAGCAGCTTAGGTCAGATACAAGAGACCCAGTACTTC; CDR3: CASSLGQIQETQYF
size: NA; V: TRBV11-3; D: NA; J: TRBJ1-2; DNA: TGTGCCAGCTCCAACGGGGCCGCGGGAAGCTACACCTTC; CDR3: CASSNGAAGSYTF
size: NA; V: TRBV24-1; D: TRBD1; J: TRBJ1-5; DNA: TGTGCCACCGGGACAGGGGGAGCTAATAGCAATCAGCCCCAGCATTTT; CDR3: CATGTGGANSNQPQHF
size: NA; V: TRBV28; D: NA; J: TRBJ2-1; DNA: TGTGCCAGCAGTAAAACCGGGTCCTGGAGATTTGAGCAGTTCTTC; CDR3: CASSKTGSWRFEQFF
size: NA; V: TRBV6-2/TRBV6-3; D: TRBD1; J: TRBJ2-7; DNA: TGTGCCAGCAGTTACTTATTCGGGACAGCTTCCTACGAGCAGTACTTC; CDR3: CASSYLFGTASYEQYF
size: NA; V: TRBV20-1; D: TRBD2; J: TRBJ2-7; DNA: TGCAGTGCTAGTAGCGGGAGCTCCTACGAGCAGTACTTC; CDR3: CSASSGSSYEQYF
size: NA; V: TRBV4-1; D: NA; J: TRBJ1-5; DNA: TGCGCCAGCAGCCAAGAGCGTAATCAGCCCCAGCATTTT; CDR3: CASSQERNQPQHF
size: NA; V: TRBV29-1; D: TRBD1; J: TRBJ1-1; DNA: TGCAGCGGACAGGGATTCGCGGGCACTGAAGCTTTCTTT; CDR3: CSGQGFAGTEAFF
size: NA; V: TRBV10-3; D: TRBD2; J: TRBJ2-7; DNA: TGTGCCATCAGGGAGCGGGAGGCCCTCTCCTACGAGCAGTACTTC; CDR3: CAIREREALSYEQYF
size: NA; V: TRBV7-9; D: NA; J: TRBJ2-7; DNA: TGTGCCAGCAGCTATCCCGACGGGGACGAGCAGTACTTC; CDR3: CASSYPDGDEQYF
size: few; V: TRBV4-2; D: NA; J: TRBJ2-1; DNA: TGTGCCAGCAGCCAAGATCAAATCGGTGAGCAGTTCTTC; CDR3: CASSQDQIGEQFF
size: NA; V: TRBV29-1; D: TRBD1; J: TRBJ1-2; DNA: TGCAGCGTTGAAGGCGAGACAGGGGTTTCAAACTATGGCTACACCTTC; CDR3: CSVEGETGVSNYGYTF
size: NA; V: TRBV7-2; D: NA; J: TRBJ1-2; DNA: TGTGCCAGCAGCTTTAGCAGGGTGGAGTATGGCTACACCTTC; CDR3: CASSFSRVEYGYTF
size: NA; V: TRBV6-5; D: TRBD1; J: TRBJ1-6; DNA: TGTGCCAGCAAACGACAGGGGGCACCCCTCCACTTT; CDR3: CASKRQGAPLHF
size: NA; V: TRBV6-5; D: TRBD2; J: TRBJ2-7; DNA: TGTGCCAGCAGTTACTCGGGGACTAGCGGTACCTACGAGCAGTACTTC; CDR3: CASSYSGTSGTYEQYF
size: NA; V: TRBV5-1; D: TRBD1; J: TRBJ1-6; DNA: TGCGCCAGCAGCCTCCGACAGGGAACCTACTATAATTCACCCCTCCACTTT; CDR3: CASSLRQGTYYNSPLHF
size: NA; V: TRBV27; D: NA; J: TRBJ2-3; DNA: TGTGCCAGCAGTTCACTAGTGTGGGGAGATACGCAGTATTTT; CDR3: CASSSLVWGDTQYF
size: NA; V: TRBV5-1; D: TRBD1; J: TRBJ2-5; DNA: TGCGCCAGCAGCTTGCAGGGGGTGGAGGAGACCCAGTACTTC; CDR3: CASSLQGVEETQYF
size: few; V: TRBV28; D: NA; J: TRBJ1-4; DNA: TGTGCCAGCAGTCCGATCGGGATCGTCGGTAATGAAAAACTGTTTTTT; CDR3: CASSPIGIVGNEKLFF
size: NA; V: TRBV18; D: TRBD1; J: TRBJ1-1; DNA: TGTGCCAGCTCCGGACAGGGGGGCGAGTTCACTGAAGCTTTCTTT; CDR3: CASSGQGGEFTEAFF
size: NA; V: TRBV3-1/TRBV3-2; D: TRBD1; J: TRBJ2-7; DNA: TGTGCCAGCAGCCACCTAGGACAGGGTGCGTCCTACGAGCAGTACTTC; CDR3: CASSHLGQGASYEQYF
size: NA; V: TRBV24-1; D: TRBD1; J: TRBJ2-7; DNA: TGTGCCACCAGTGACCGCGGACAGGGAAACAACGAGCAGTACTTC; CDR3: CATSDRGQGNNEQYF
size: NA; V: TRBV6-5; D: TRBD1; J: TRBJ2-1; DNA: TGTGCCAGCAGCCGGACAGGTGTGGATGAGCAGTTCTTC; CDR3: CASSRTGVDEQFF
size: NA; V: TRBV25-1; D: NA; J: TRBJ1-2; DNA: TGTGCCAGCAGTGAGGGTGTGGGGGGGCCTGGCTACACCTTC; CDR3: CASSEGVGGPGYTF
size: NA; V: TRBV2; D: TRBD1; J: TRBJ1-5; DNA: TGTGCCAGCAGTGACCTCCGGGACAGTCGACGGGGCAATCAGCCCCAGCATTTT; CDR3: CASSDLRDSRRGNQPQHF
size: NA; V: TRBV4-2; D: TRBD2; J: TRBJ2-3; DNA: TGTGCCAGCAGCCAAAATAGCGGGATTAGCACAGATACGCAGTATTTT; CDR3: CASSQNSGISTDTQYF
size: NA; V: TRBV30; D: TRBD1; J: TRBJ1-1; DNA: TGTGCCTGGAGTCCCATACAGGGGGCCAGGACTGAAGCTTTCTTT; CDR3: CAWSPIQGARTEAFF
size: NA; V: TRBV5-4; D: TRBD2; J: TRBJ2-7; DNA: TGTGCCAGCAGCCCTGGGACTAGCGTCGGTGGCGAGCAGTACTTC; CDR3: CASSPGTSVGGEQYF
size: NA; V: TRBV18; D: NA; J: TRBJ2-1; DNA: TGTGCCAGCTCACGGGCCGCGGGCGATGAGCAGTTCTTC; CDR3: CASSRAAGDEQFF
size: once; V: TRBV6-6; D: NA; J: TRBJ1-5; DNA: TGTGCCAGCAGCCCCAGACACCTTCCTCAGCCCCAGCATTTT; CDR3: CASSPRHLPQPQHF
size: NA; V: TRBV5-1; D: TRBD2; J: TRBJ2-2; DNA: TGCGCCAGCAGCCTGCTGGTAGCGGGAGGGGACGGGGAGCTGTTTTTT; CDR3: CASSLLVAGGDGELFF
size: NA; V: TRBV11-2; D: TRBD2; J: TRBJ2-3; DNA: TGTGCCAGCAGCTTCGGGACTAGGGGCACAGATACGCAGTATTTT; CDR3: CASSFGTRGTDTQYF
size: NA; V: TRBV7-2; D: TRBD1; J: TRBJ1-1; DNA: TGTGCCAGCAGCGCCGGACGACAGGGGAGGAGGTCGGGAGCTTTCTTT; CDR3: CASSAGRQGRRSGAFF
size: NA; V: TRBV24-1; D: TRBD1; J: TRBJ2-5; DNA: TGTGCCACCAGTGATTTGCCCTTTACAGGGGTTCAAGAGACCCAGTACTTC; CDR3: CATSDLPFTGVQETQYF
size: once; V: TRBV5-4; D: TRBD1; J: TRBJ1-1; DNA: TGTGCCAGCAGCTCGGAAAGACAGGGGGTCACTGAAGCTTTCTTT; CDR3: CASSSERQGVTEAFF
size: NA; V: TRBV5-5; D: TRBD2; J: TRBJ2-7; DNA: TGTGCCAGCAGCTCGGGACTAGCGGGGGACCTCTACGAGCAGTACTTC; CDR3: CASSSGLAGDLYEQYF
size: NA; V: TRBV30; D: TRBD2; J: TRBJ2-7; DNA: TGTGCCTGGAAATCGGGGCTAGCGGGGATTTACGAGCAGTACTTC; CDR3: CAWKSGLAGIYEQYF